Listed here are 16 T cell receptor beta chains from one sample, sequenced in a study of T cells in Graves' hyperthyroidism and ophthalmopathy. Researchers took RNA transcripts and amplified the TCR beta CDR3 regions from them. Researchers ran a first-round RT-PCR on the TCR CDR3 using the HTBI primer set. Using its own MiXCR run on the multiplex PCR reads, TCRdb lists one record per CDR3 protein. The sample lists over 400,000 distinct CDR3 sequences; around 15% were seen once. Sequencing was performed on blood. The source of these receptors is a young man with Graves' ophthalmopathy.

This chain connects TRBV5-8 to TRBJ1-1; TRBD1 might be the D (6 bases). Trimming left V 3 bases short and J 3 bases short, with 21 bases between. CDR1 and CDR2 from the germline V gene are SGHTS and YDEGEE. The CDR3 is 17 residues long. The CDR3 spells CASSSFLGGGSYTEAFF. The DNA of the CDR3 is TGTGCCAGCAGCTCCTTTTTAGGGGGTGGGTCGTACACTGAAGCTTTCTTT.

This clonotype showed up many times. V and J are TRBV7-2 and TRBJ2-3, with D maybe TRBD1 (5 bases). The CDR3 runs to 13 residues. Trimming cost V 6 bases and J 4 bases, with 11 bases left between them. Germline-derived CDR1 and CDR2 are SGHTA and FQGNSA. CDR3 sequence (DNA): TGTGCCAGCAGACCAGGGTGGGCAGATACGCAGTATTTT. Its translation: CASRPGWADTQYF. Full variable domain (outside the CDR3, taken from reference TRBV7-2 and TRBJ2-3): GAGVSQSPSNKVTEKGKDVELRCDPISGHTALYWYRQSLGQGLEFLIYFQGNSAPDKSGLPSDRFSAERTGGSVSTLTIQRTQQEDSAVYLCASRPGWADTQYFGPGTRLTVL.

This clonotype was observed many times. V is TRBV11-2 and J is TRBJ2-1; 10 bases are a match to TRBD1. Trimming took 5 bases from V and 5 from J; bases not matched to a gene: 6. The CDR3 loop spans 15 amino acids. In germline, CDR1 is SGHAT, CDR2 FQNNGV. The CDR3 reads CASSARDRGNNEQFF. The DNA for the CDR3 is TGTGCCAGCAGCGCCCGGGACAGGGGAAACAATGAGCAGTTCTTC.

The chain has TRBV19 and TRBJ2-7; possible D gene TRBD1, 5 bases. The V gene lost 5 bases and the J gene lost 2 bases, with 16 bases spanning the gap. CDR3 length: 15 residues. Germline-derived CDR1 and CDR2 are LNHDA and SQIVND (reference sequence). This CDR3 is CASSPRAGQAYEQYF. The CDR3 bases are TGTGCCAGTAGTCCCAGGGCAGGTCAAGCCTACGAGCAGTACTTC.

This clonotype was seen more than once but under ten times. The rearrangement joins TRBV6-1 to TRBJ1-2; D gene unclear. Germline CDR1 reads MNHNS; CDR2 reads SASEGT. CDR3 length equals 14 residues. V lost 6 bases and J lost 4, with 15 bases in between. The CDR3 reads CASSRNRYLYGYTF. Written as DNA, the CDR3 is TGTGCCAGCAGCCGAAACCGGTACCTCTATGGCTACACCTTC.

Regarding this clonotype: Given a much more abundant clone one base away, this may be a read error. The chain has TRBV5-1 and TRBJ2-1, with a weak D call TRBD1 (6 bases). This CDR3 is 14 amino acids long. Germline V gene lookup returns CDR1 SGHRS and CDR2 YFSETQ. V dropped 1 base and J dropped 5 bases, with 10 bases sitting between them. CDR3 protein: CASSLNGGHNEQFF. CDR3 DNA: TGCGCCAGCAGCTTGAATGGGGGCCACAATGAGCAGTTCTTC.

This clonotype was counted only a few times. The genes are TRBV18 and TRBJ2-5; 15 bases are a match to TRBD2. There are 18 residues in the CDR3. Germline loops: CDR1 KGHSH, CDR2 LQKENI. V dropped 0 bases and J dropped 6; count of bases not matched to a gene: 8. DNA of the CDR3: TGTGCCAGCTCACCACCGGGACTAGCGGGAGGAGAGAGAAAGACCCAGTACTTC. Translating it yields CASSPPGLAGGERKTQYF.

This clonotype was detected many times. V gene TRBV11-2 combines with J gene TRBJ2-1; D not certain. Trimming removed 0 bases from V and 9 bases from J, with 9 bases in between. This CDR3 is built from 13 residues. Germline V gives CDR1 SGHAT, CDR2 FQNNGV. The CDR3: CASSLEQDPEQFF. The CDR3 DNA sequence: TGTGCCAGCAGCTTAGAACAAGATCCTGAGCAGTTCTTC. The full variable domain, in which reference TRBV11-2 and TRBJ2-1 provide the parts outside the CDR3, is EAGVAQSPRYKIIEKRQSVAFWCNPISGHATLYWYQQILGQGPKLLIQFQNNGVVDDSQLPKDRFSAERLKGVDSTLKIQPAKLEDSAVYLCASSLEQDPEQFFGPGTRLTVL.

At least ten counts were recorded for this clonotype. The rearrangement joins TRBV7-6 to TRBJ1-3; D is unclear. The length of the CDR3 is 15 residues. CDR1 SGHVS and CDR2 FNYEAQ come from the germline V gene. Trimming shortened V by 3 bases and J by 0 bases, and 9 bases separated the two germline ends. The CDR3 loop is CASSFTTDSGNTIYF. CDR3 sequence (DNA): TGTGCCAGCAGCTTTACGACGGACTCTGGAAACACCATATATTTT.

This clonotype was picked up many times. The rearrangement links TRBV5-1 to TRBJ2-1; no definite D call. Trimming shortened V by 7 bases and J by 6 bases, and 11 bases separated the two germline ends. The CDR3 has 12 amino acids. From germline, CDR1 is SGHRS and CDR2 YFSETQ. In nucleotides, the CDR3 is TGCGCCAGCGGACCCCAGGTCAATGAGCAGTTCTTC. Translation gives CASGPQVNEQFF.

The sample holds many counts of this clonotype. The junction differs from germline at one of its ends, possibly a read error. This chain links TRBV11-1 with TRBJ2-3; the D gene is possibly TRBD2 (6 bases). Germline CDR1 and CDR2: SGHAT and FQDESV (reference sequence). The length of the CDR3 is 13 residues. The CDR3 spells CASSWRAADTRYF. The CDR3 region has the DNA TGTGCCAGCAGCTGGAGGGCCGCAGATACGCGGTATTTT.

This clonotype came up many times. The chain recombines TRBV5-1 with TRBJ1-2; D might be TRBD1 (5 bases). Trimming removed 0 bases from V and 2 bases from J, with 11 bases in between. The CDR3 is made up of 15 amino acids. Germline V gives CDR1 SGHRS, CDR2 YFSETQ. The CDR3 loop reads CASSLAGTANYGYTF. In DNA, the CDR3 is TGCGCCAGCAGCTTGGCAGGGACGGCGAACTATGGCTACACCTTC.

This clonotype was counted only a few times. CDR3 residues: CASRGGQGPYEQYF. DNA of the CDR3: TGTGCCAGCAGGGGGGGACAGGGACCTTACGAGCAGTACTTC. The chain employs TRBV2 and TRBJ2-7, with 9 positions matching TRBD1. With 6 bases clipped from V and 4 bases from J, the junction kept 7 bases outside the gene matches. Per the germline V gene, CDR1 is SNHLY and CDR2 is FYNNEI. The CDR3 runs 14 residues. Based on the CDR3 plus reference TRBV2 and TRBJ2-7, the full variable domain is EPEVTQTPSHQVTQMGQEVILRCVPISNHLYFYWYRQILGQKVEFLVSFYNNEISEKSEIFDDQFSVERPDGSNFTLKIRSTKLEDSAMYFCASRGGQGPYEQYFGPGTRLTVT.

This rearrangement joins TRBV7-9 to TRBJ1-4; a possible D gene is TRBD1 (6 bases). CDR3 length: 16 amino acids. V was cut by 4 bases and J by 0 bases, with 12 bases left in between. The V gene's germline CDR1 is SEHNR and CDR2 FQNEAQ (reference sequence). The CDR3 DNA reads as TGTGCCAGCAGCTCAGGGGTACAGACAACTAATGAAAAACTGTTTTTT. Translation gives CASSSGVQTTNEKLFF.

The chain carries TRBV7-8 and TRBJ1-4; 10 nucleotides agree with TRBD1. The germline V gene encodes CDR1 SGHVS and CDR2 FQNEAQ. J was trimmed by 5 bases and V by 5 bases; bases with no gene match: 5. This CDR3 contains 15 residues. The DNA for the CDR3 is TGTGCCAGCAGCCAACCGGGACAGGGGAATGAAAAACTGTTTTTT. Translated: CASSQPGQGNEKLFF.

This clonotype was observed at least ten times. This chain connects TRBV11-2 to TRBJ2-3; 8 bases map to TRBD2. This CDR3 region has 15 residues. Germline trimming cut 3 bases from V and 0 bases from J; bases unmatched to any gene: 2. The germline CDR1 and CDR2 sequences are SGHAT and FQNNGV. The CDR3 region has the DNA TGTGCCAGCAGCTTGACTAGCGCTAGCACAGATACGCAGTATTTT. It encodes CASSLTSASTDTQYF.